Following are 10 T cell receptor beta chains from one sample sequenced in a study of blood T cells in healthy people across ages (dated by TCRdb to the mid-2010s). The library was made by 5' RACE. These reads were obtained on an Illumina HiSeq 2500. A second PCR of roughly 6 to 11 cycles was performed with a sample-barcoded 5' primer and a J-beta primer mix. TCRdb trimmed public reads at Q25 via fastp, called clones via MiXCR and kept in-frame beta chains. Each entry is one CDR3 protein sequence, shown with its most common DNA and genes. Here the sample has almost 550,000 distinct CDR3 sequences; nearly 25% occur a single time. Roughly 9.4% of the sample comes from the top ten. This same sample was also part of a study on T cells of mothers and their children.

The sequenced sample consisted of blood. These receptors were taken from a boy under 18 in good health.

V gene TRBV27 combines with J gene TRBJ2-5; D is perhaps TRBD1 (6 bases). The CDR3 has 14 residues. V was clipped by 8 bases and J by 5 bases, with 18 bases between them. Germline V gives CDR1 MNHEY, CDR2 SMNVEV (reference sequence). The CDR3, as DNA: TGTGCCAGCGGGAACGTACAGGGAGCGGAGACCCAGTACTTC. Its translation: CASGNVQGAETQYF.

This clonotype was detected a few times. The junction shows a germline mismatch at one end, possibly a read error. The rearrangement links TRBV29-1 to TRBJ2-5, with D tentatively TRBD1 (6 bases). The tail of the sequence fits TRBJ2-7 better, so the J call may be wrong. Germline values: CDR1 SQVTM, CDR2 ANQGSEA. The CDR3 spans 12 residues. The CDR3 nucleotides read TGCGGCGTTGGGGACACATCCTACGAGCAGTACTTC. Translating gives CGVGDTSYEQYF.

This clonotype came up a few times. This chain joins TRBV7-2 and TRBJ2-5; D remains ambiguous. The germline CDR1 and CDR2 sequences are SGHTA and FQGNSA. Trimming shortened V by 4 bases and J by 7 bases, and 16 bases separated the two germline ends. This CDR3 contains 14 residues. The DNA for the CDR3 is TGTGCCAGCAGCTCCCAATCCCTTGACGGGACCCAGTACTTC. Translating it yields CASSSQSLDGTQYF.

This clonotype was observed a handful of times. V usage is TRBV7-2 and J usage is TRBJ2-3; the D call may be TRBD1 or TRBD2 (5 bases each). The length of the CDR3 is 13 residues. The germline V gene encodes CDR1 SGHTA and CDR2 FQGNSA. V lost 3 bases and J 6 bases, leaving 10 bases between the germline ends. CDR3 in amino acids: CASSLGPGDTQYF. CDR3 DNA: TGTGCCAGCAGCTTGGGACCCGGGGATACGCAGTATTTT.

The chain employs TRBV12-3 or TRBV12-4 and TRBJ2-1, with 10 bases that match TRBD2. The length of the CDR3 is 15 residues. Trimming cost V 3 bases and J 6 bases; bases outside gene matches: 5. The CDR3: CASSFSASGSNEQFF. For the CDR3, the DNA is TGTGCCAGCAGTTTCAGCGCTAGCGGGAGCAATGAGCAGTTCTTC.

The chain is built from TRBV4-2 and TRBJ2-7; 16 bases are shared with TRBD2. The CDR3 loop spans 16 amino acids. CDR1 LGHNA and CDR2 YNFKEQ come from the germline V gene. With 3 bases clipped from V and 1 base from J, the junction kept 0 bases outside the gene matches. The CDR3 region is CASSQGLAGGSYEQYF. CDR3 DNA sequence: TGTGCCAGCAGCCAGGGACTAGCGGGGGGGTCCTACGAGCAGTACTTC.

The rearrangement links TRBV12-3 or TRBV12-4 to TRBJ2-2; 14 bases match TRBD2. The junction had 10 bases not matched to a gene; V was cut back by 6 bases and J by 7 bases. The CDR3 sequence is 17 residues long. This CDR3 is CASRGVGLAGGSGELFF. In DNA form, the CDR3 reads TGTGCCAGCAGGGGAGTAGGACTAGCGGGAGGTAGCGGGGAGCTGTTTTTT.

This clonotype was detected a few times. Compared with germline, one end of the junction differs, possibly owing to a read error. V usage is TRBV20-1 and J usage is TRBJ1-2, with D unclear. The CDR3 covers 14 residues. CDR1 is DFQATT and CDR2 is SNEGSKA in the germline V gene (reference sequence). The CDR3 DNA is TGCAGTGCTAGAGATAGGAGGTCCGACTATGGCTACACTTTC. As protein: CSARDRRSDYGYTF.

The rearrangement joins TRBV10-3 to TRBJ1-4; D is ambiguous. Germline lookup yields CDR1 ENHRY and CDR2 SYGVKD. V was shortened by 0 bases and J by 3 bases, with 8 bases between the two germline ends. CDR3 length: 15 residues. CDR3 sequence: CAISESGGSNEKLFF. The CDR3 bases are TGTGCCATCAGTGAGTCGGGCGGATCTAATGAAAAACTGTTTTTT.

This clonotype was picked up a small number of times. The V call is TRBV27, the J call TRBJ1-1; D unclear. The CDR3 is 13 amino acids. The germline V and J ends were trimmed by 6 bases and 1 base, with 9 bases remaining between them. Germline-derived CDR1 and CDR2 are MNHEY and SMNVEV (reference sequence). This chain's CDR3 is CASSFQPNTEAFF. The CDR3 DNA follows: TGTGCCAGCAGCTTTCAGCCGAACACTGAAGCTTTCTTT.